The table lists the clone carrying this T cell receptor (beta chain) with a few counts. This sample was taken from a study of T cells in Graves' hyperthyroidism and ophthalmopathy. The CDR3 has 15 residues. Germline V CDR1 and CDR2: MGHDK, SYGVNS. V gave up 4 bases and J gave up 0 bases, with 12 bases separating them. TCR beta CDR3 regions were amplified from RNA transcripts. First-round RT-PCR targeting the TCR CDR3 was performed with the HTBI primer set. TCRdb used MiXCR to reprocess the multiplex PCR reads, holding one entry per CDR3 protein. The sample holds fewer than 650,000 distinct CDR3 sequences; 14% to 15% are singletons and the top ten take around 4.5%. Ophthalmopathy cases scored 3 or more on the Clinical Activity Score and 4 or more on NOSPECS grade, with duration below 3 months. Fresh peripheral blood, 10 ml, was the source of the PBMCs.

Sequenced: blood. The TCR originated in a woman aged 40-49 years with Graves' ophthalmopathy. The genes are TRBV25-1 and TRBJ2-5; D uncertain. The CDR3 DNA is TGTGCCAGCAGTGGCCGATGGGGATACCAAGAGACCCAGTACTTC. Its protein is CASSGRWGYQETQYF.